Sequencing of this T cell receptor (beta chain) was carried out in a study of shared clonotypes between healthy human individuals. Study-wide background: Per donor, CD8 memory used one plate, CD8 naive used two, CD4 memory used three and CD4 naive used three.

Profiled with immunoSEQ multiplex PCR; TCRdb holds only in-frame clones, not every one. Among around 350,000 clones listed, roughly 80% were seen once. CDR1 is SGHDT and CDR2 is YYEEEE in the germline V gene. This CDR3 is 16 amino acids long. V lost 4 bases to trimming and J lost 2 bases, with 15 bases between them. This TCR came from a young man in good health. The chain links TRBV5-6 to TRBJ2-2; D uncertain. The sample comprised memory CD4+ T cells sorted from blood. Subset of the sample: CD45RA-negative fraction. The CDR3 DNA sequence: TGTGCCAGCAGCCTTGGCCCCCCGACAAACACCGGGGAGCTGTTTTTT. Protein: CASSLGPPTNTGELFF.